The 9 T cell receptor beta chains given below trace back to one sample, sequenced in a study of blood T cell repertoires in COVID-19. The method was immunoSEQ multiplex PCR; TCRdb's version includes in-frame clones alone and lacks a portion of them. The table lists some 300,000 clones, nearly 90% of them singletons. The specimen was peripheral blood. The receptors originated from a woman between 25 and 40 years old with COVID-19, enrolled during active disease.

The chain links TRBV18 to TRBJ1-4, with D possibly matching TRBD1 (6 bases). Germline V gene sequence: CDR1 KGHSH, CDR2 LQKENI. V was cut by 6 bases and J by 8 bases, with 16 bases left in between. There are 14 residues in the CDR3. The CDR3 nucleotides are TGTGCCAGCTCCCATAGCAGGGGAAAGGAAAAACTGTTTTTT. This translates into CASSHSRGKEKLFF.

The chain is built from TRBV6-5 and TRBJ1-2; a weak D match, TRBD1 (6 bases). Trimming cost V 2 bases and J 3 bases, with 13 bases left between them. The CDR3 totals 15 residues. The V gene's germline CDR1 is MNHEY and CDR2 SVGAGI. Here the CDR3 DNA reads TGTGCCAGCAGTTACGACAGACAGGTCTACTATGGCTACACCTTC. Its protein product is CASSYDRQVYYGYTF.

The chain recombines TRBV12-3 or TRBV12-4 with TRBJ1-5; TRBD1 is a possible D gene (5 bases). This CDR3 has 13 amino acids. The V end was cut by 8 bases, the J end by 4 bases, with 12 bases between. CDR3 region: CASGTGSNQPQHF. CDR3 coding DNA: TGTGCCAGCGGAACAGGTAGTAATCAGCCCCAGCATTTT.

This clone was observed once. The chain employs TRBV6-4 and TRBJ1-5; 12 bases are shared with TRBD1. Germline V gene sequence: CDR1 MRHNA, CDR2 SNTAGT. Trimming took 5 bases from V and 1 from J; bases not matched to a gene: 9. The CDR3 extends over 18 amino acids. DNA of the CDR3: TGTGCCAGCAGTCGGGGTAGGGACAGGGGGCCGAGCAATCAGCCCCAGCATTTT. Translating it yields CASSRGRDRGPSNQPQHF.

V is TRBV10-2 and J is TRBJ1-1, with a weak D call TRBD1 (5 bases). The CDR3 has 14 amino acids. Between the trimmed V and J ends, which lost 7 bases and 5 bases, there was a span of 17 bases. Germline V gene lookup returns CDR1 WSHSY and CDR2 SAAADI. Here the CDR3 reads CASTDDSLQTEAFF. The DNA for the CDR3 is TGCGCCAGCACGGACGACAGCCTGCAGACTGAAGCTTTCTTT.

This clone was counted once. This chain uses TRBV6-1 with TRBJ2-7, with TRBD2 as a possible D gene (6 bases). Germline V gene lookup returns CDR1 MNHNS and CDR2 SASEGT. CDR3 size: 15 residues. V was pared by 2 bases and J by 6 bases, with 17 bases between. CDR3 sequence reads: CASSEWDGGVGEQYV. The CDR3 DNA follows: TGTGCCAGCAGTGAATGGGATGGCGGGGTAGGCGAGCAGTACGTC.

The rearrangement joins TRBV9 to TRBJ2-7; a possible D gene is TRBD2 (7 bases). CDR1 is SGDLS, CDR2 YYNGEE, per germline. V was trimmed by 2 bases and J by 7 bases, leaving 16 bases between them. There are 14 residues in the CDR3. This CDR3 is CASSVGRGAWEQYF. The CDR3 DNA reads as TGTGCCAGCAGCGTCGGCCGGGGGGCCTGGGAGCAGTACTTC.

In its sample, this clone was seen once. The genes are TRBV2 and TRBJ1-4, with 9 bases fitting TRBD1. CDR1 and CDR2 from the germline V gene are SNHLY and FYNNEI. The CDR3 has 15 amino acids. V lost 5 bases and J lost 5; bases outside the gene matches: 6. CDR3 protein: CASSLGQGQNEKLFF. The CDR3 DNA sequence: TGTGCCAGCAGTCTCGGACAGGGGCAGAATGAAAAACTGTTTTTT.

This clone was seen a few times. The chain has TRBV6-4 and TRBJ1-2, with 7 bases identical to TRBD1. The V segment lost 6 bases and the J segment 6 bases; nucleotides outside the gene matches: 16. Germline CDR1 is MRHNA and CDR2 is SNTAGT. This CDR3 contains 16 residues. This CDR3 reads CASSYTVDRVMDGYTF. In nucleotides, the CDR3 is TGTGCCAGCAGCTATACAGTTGACAGGGTCATGGATGGCTACACCTTC.